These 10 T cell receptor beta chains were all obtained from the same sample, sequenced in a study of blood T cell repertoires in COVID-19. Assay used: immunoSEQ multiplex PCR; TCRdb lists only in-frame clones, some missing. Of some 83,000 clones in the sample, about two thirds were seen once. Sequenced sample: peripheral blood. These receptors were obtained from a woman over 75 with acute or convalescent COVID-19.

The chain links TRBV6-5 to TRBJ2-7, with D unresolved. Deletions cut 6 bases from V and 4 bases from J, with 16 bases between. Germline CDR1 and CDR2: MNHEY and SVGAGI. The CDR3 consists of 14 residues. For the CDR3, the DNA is TGTGCCAGCAGCGTCGGAGACGGATCATACGAGCAGTACTTC. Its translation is CASSVGDGSYEQYF.

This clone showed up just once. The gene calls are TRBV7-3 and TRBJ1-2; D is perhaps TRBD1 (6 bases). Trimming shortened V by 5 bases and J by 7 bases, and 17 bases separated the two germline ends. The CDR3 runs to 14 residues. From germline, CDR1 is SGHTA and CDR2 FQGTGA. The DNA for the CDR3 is TGTGCCAGCAGCCCGGTGGCAGGGGACGCTGGCTACACCTTC. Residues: CASSPVAGDAGYTF.

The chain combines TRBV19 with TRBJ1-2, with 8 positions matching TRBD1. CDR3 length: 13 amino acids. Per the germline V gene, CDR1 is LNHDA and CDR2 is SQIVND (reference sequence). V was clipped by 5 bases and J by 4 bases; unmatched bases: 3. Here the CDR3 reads CASSFDRGYGYTF. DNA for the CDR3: TGTGCCAGTAGTTTTGACAGGGGCTATGGCTACACCTTC.

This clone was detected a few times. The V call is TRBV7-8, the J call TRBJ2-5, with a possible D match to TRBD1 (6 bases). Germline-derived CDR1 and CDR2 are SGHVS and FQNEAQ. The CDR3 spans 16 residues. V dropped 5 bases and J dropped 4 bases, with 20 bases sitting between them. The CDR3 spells CASSTLRGIEGETQYF. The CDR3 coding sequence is TGTGCCAGCAGCACCCTAAGGGGGATTGAAGGAGAGACCCAGTACTTC.

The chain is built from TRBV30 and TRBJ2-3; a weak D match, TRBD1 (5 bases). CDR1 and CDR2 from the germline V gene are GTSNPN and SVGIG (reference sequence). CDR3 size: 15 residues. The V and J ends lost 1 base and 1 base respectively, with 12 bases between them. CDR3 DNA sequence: TGTGCCTGGAGTGGGCAGGGCTCTCGCACAGATACGCAGTATTTT. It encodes CAWSGQGSRTDTQYF.

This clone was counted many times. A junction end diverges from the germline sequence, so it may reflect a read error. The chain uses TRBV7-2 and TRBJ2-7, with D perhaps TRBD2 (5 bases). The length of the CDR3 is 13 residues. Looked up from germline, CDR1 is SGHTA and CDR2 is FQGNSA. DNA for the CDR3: TGTGCCAGCAGCAATTCTACCGCGTTCAGGAGGCACTTC. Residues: CASSNSTAFRRHF.

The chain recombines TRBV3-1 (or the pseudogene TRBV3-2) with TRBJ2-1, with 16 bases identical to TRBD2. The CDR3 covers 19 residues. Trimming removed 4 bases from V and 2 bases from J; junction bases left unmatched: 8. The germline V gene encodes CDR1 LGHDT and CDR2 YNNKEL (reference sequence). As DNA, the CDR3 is TGTGCCAGCAGCCCCCAACCGGGACTAGCGGGGGGGCCCTACAATGAGCAGTTCTTC. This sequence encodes CASSPQPGLAGGPYNEQFF.

The CDR3 region has the DNA TGTACTAGCGGACAAAGCAATCAGCCCCAGCATTTT. It is translated as CTSGQSNQPQHF. The rearrangement joins TRBV6-6 to TRBJ1-5; D is possibly TRBD1 (5 bases). CDR3 length: 12 amino acids. Germline CDR1 reads MNHNY; CDR2 reads SVGAGI (reference sequence).

The CDR3 reads CAWSHEVQGNSPLHF. CDR3 coding DNA: TGTGCCTGGAGCCATGAGGTGCAGGGGAATTCACCCCTCCACTTT. The chain couples TRBV30 to TRBJ1-6, with D possibly matching TRBD1 (6 bases). The CDR3 covers 15 residues. Per germline, CDR1 GTSNPN and CDR2 SVGIG (reference sequence). Trimming shortened V by 3 bases and J by 7 bases, and 16 bases separated the two germline ends.

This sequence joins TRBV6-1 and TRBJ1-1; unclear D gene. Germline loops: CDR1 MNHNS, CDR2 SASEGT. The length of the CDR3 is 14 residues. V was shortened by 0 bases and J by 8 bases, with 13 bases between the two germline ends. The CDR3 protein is CASSEAQYSREAFF. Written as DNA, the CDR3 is TGTGCCAGCAGTGAAGCGCAATACAGTCGGGAAGCTTTCTTT.